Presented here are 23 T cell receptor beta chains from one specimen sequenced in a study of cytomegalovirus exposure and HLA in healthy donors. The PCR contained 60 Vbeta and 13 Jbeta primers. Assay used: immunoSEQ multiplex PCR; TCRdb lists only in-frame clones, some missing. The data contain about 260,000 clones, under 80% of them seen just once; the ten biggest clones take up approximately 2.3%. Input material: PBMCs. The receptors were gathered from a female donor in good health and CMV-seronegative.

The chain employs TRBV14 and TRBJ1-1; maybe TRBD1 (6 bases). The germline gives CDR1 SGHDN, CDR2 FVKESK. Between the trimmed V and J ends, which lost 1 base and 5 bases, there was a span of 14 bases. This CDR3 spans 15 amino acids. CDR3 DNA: TGTGCCAGCAGCCAAGGATGGGGGCGCGATACTGAAGCTTTCTTT. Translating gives CASSQGWGRDTEAFF.

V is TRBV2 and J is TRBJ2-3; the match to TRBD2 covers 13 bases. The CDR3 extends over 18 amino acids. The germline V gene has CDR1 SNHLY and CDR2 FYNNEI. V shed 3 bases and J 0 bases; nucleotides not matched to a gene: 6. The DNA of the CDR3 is TGTGCCAGCAGTGAGACTAGCGGGAGGAAAGGGAGCACAGATACGCAGTATTTT. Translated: CASSETSGRKGSTDTQYF. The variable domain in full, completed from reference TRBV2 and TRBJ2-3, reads EPEVTQTPSHQVTQMGQEVILRCVPISNHLYFYWYRQILGQKVEFLVSFYNNEISEKSEIFDDQFSVERPDGSNFTLKIRSTKLEDSAMYFCASSETSGRKGSTDTQYFGPGTRLTVL.

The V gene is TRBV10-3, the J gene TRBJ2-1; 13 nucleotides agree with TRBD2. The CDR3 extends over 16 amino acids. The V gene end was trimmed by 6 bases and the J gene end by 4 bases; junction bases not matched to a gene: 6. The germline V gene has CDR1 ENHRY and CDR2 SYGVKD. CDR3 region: CAISELAGGTYNEQFF. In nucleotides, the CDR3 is TGTGCCATCAGCGAACTAGCGGGAGGGACTTACAATGAGCAGTTCTTC.

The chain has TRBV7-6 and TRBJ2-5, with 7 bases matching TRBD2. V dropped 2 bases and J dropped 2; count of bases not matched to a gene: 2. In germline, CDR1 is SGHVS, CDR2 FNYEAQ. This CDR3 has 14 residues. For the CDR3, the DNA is TGTGCCAGCAGCTTATACGGGGGGCAAGAGACCCAGTACTTC. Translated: CASSLYGGQETQYF.

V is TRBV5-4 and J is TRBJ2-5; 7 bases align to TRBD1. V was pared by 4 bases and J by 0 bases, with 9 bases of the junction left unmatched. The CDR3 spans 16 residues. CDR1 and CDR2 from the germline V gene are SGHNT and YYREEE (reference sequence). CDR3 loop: CASSLRGQANQETQYF. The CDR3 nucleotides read TGTGCCAGCAGCCTCCGCGGACAGGCTAACCAAGAGACCCAGTACTTC.

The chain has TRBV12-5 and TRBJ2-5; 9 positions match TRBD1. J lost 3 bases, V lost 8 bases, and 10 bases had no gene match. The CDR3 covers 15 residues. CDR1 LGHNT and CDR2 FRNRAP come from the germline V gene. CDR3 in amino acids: CASHPSGQGKETQYF. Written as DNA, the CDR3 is TGTGCTAGTCACCCCTCGGGACAGGGAAAAGAGACCCAGTACTTC.

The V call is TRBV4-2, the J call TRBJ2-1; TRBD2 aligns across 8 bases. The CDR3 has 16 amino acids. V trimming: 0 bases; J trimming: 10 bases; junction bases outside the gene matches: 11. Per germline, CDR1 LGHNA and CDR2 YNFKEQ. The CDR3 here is CASSQDRAGAQGEQFF. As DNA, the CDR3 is TGTGCCAGCAGCCAAGATCGAGCGGGGGCTCAGGGCGAGCAGTTCTTC.

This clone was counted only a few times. As DNA, the CDR3 is TGTGCCAGTACCCCCGGCCCCATAGCTACAGAGACCCAGTACTTC. Amino acid sequence: CASTPGPIATETQYF. J is TRBJ2-5 and V is TRBV9; D remains ambiguous. V was pared by 8 bases and J by 4 bases, with 21 bases between. CDR1 is SGDLS, CDR2 YYNGEE, per germline. This CDR3 is built from 15 residues. The variable domain in full, with the rest retrieved from reference TRBV9 and TRBJ2-5, is DSGVTQTPKHLITATGQRVTLRCSPRSGDLSVYWYQQSLDQGLQFLIQYYNGEERAKGNILERFSAQQFPDLHSELNLSSLELGDSALYFCASTPGPIATETQYFGPGTRLLVL.

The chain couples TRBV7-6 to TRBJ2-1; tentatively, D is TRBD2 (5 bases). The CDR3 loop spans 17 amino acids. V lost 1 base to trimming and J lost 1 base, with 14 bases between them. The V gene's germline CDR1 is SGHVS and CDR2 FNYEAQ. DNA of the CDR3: TGTGCCAGCAGCTTAGTTAGGCTGTCGGGGTCCTACAATGAGCAGTTCTTC. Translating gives CASSLVRLSGSYNEQFF.

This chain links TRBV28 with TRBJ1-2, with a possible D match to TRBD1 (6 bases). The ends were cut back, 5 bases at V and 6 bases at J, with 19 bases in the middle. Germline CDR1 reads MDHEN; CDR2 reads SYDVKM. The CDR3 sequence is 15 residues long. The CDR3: CASSPYGKNRDGYTF. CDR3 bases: TGTGCCAGCAGTCCGTACGGAAAAAACAGGGATGGCTACACCTTC.

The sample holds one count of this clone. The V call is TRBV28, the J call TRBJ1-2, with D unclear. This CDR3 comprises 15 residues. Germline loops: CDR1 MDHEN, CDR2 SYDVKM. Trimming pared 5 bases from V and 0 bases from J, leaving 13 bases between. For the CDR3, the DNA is TGTGCCAGCAGTCTTATTGCGGCATCTAACTATGGCTACACCTTC. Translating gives CASSLIAASNYGYTF.

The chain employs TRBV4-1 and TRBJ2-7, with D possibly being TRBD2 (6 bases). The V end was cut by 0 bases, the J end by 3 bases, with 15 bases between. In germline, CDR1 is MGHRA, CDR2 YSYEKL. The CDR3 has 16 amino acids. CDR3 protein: CASSQEAGSGVYEQYF. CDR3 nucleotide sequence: TGCGCCAGCAGCCAAGAAGCCGGGTCGGGAGTCTACGAGCAGTACTTC.

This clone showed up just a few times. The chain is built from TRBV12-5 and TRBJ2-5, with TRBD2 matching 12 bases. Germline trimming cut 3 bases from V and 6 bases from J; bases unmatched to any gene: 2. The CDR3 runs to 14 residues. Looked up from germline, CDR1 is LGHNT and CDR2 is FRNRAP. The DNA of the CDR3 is TGTGCTAGTGGTTTAGGGACTAGCGGGCAGACCCAGTACTTC. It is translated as CASGLGTSGQTQYF.

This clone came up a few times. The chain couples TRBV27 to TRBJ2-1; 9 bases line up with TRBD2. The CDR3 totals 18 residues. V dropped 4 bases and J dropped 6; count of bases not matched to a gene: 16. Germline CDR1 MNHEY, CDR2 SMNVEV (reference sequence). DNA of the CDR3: TGTGCCAGCAGTTCATTTCGGGCTAGCGGGGCCGAGGCCAATGAGCAGTTCTTC. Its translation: CASSSFRASGAEANEQFF.

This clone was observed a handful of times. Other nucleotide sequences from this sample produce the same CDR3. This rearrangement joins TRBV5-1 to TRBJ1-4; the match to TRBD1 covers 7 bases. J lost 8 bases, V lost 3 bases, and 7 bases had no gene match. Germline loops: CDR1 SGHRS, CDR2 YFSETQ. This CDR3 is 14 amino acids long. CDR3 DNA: TGCGCCAGCAGCTCGACAGGGAGAGGCGAAAAACTGTTTTTT. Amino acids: CASSSTGRGEKLFF.

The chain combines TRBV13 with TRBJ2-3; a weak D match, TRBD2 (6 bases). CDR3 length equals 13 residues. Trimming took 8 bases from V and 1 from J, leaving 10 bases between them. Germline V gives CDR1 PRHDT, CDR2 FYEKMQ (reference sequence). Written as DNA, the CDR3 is TGTGCCAGCGGATCTAGCGGCACAGATACGCAGTATTTT. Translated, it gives CASGSSGTDTQYF.

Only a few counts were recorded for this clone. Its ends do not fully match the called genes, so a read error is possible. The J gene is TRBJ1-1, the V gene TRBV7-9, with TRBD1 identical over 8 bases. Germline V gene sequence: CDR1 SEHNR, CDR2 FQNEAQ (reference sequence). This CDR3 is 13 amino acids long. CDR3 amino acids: CSSSTQGDTEAFF. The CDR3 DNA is TGTTCCAGCAGCACACAGGGGGACACTGAAGCTTTCTTT.

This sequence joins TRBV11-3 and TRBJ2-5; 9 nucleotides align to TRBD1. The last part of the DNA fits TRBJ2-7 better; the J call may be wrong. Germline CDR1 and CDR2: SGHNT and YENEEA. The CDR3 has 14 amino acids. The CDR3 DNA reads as TGTGCCAGCAGCCGCCAGACAGGGGGTCACGAGCAGTACTTC. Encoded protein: CASSRQTGGHEQYF.

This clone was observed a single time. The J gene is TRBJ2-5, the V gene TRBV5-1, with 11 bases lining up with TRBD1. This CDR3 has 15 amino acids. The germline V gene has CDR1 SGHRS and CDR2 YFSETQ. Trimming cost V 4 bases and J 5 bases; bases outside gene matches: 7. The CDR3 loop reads CASSRTGTGGETQYF. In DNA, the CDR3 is TGCGCCAGCAGCCGTACCGGGACAGGGGGGGAGACCCAGTACTTC.

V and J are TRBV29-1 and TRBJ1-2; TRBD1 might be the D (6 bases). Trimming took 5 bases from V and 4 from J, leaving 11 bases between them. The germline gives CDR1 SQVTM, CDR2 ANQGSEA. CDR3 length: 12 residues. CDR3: CSVQQGTYGYTF. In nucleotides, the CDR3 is TGCAGCGTTCAACAGGGTACCTATGGCTACACCTTC.

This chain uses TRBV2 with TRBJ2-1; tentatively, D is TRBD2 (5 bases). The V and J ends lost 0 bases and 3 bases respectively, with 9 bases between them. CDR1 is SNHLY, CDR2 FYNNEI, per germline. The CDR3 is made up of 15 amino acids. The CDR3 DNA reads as TGTGCCAGCAGTGAAGCGGGAGACGGCTACAATGAGCAGTTCTTC. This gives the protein CASSEAGDGYNEQFF.

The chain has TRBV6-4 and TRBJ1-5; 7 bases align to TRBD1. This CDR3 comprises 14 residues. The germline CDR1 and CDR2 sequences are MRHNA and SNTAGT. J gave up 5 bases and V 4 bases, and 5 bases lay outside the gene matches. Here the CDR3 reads CASSARTGDQPQHF. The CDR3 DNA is TGTGCCAGCAGTGCGAGGACAGGTGATCAGCCCCAGCATTTT.

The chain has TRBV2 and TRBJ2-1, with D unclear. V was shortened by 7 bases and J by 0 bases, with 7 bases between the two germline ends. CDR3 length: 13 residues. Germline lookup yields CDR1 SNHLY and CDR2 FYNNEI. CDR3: CASKPGSYNEQFF. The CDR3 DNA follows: TGTGCCAGCAAGCCAGGCTCCTACAATGAGCAGTTCTTC.